The 23 T cell receptor beta chains below come from one sample, sequenced in a study of blood T cell repertoires in COVID-19. The protocol was immunoSEQ multiplex PCR, while the TCRdb copy is restricted to in-frame clones and leaves out a portion. The sample includes hundreds of thousands of clones, about nine tenths of them seen just once. What was sequenced was peripheral blood. Every receptor here comes from a woman aged 30 to 39 with active or convalescent COVID-19.

The genes are TRBV3-1 (or the pseudogene TRBV3-2) and TRBJ1-1, with 8 bases identical to TRBD1. The length of the CDR3 is 15 residues. Per germline, CDR1 LGHDT and CDR2 YNNKEL (reference sequence). V lost 0 bases, J lost 5 bases, and 5 bases stayed unmatched. CDR3 DNA sequence: TGTGCCAGCAGCCAAGACCCAGGGGGCCTGACTGAAGCTTTCTTT. Translation gives CASSQDPGGLTEAFF.

The rearrangement uses TRBV13 and TRBJ2-1; 10 bases match TRBD2. The CDR3 is 16 amino acids. Germline loops: CDR1 PRHDT, CDR2 FYEKMQ (reference sequence). J was trimmed by 2 bases and V by 2 bases; bases with no gene match: 3. This CDR3 reads CASSLPSGSTYNEQFF. DNA of the CDR3: TGTGCCAGCAGCTTACCTAGCGGGAGTACCTACAATGAGCAGTTCTTC.

In its sample, this clone was seen a few times. This CDR3 reads CASSYSSTGIGNTIYF. The DNA for the CDR3 is TGTGCCAGCAGTTACTCATCGACAGGGATTGGAAACACCATATATTTT. The chain links TRBV6-5 to TRBJ1-3; the match to TRBD1 covers 7 bases. The CDR3 is 16 residues long. The germline CDR1 and CDR2 sequences are MNHEY and SVGAGI. The V segment lost 0 bases and the J segment 3 bases; nucleotides outside the gene matches: 5.

In this sample, this clone turned up a few times. The CDR3 DNA sequence: TGTGCCAGCAGCCCTACCGGGACAGGGCTTTTCAAGCAGTACTTC. It specifies CASSPTGTGLFKQYF. This sequence joins TRBV7-2 and TRBJ2-7; TRBD1 agrees at 9 bases. J was trimmed by 8 bases and V by 5 bases; bases with no gene match: 13. The CDR3 runs 15 residues. Per germline, CDR1 SGHTA and CDR2 FQGNSA. The variable domain in full, with the rest retrieved from reference TRBV7-2 and TRBJ2-7, is GAGVSQSPSNKVTEKGKDVELRCDPISGHTALYWYRQSLGQGLEFLIYFQGNSAPDKSGLPSDRFSAERTGGSVSTLTIQRTQQEDSAVYLCASSPTGTGLFKQYFGPGTRLTVT.

The J gene is TRBJ1-2, the V gene TRBV5-4; D might be TRBD1 (6 bases). The CDR3 sequence is 14 residues long. The germline gives CDR1 SGHNT, CDR2 YYREEE (reference sequence). V shed 2 bases and J shed 6 bases, with 14 bases lying between them. The CDR3 DNA reads TGTGCCAGCAGCTTCGGACAGATACGGGATGGCTACACCTTC. Amino acids: CASSFGQIRDGYTF. The whole variable domain, filled in from reference TRBV5-4 and TRBJ1-2, reads ETGVTQSPTHLIKTRGQQVTLRCSSQSGHNTVSWYQQALGQGPQFIFQYYREEENGRGNFPPRFSGLQFPNYSSELNVNALELDDSALYLCASSFGQIRDGYTFGSGTRLTVV.

V usage is TRBV27 and J usage is TRBJ1-3; D is ambiguous. Germline V gene data show CDR1 as MNHEY and CDR2 as SMNVEV (reference sequence). This CDR3 region has 15 residues. The V end lost 0 bases, the J end lost 5 bases, and 11 bases lay between the germline ends. The CDR3 reads CASSLSADLRNTIYF. The CDR3 DNA follows: TGTGCCAGCAGTTTATCGGCGGACTTACGAAACACCATATATTTT.

V and J are TRBV6-6 and TRBJ2-5; 9 nucleotides match TRBD1. From germline, CDR1 is MNHNY and CDR2 SVGAGI (reference sequence). The CDR3 has 15 amino acids. J gave up 6 bases and V 5 bases, and 10 bases lay outside the gene matches. CDR3 in amino acids: CASSQGTGLLQTQYF. CDR3 nucleotides: TGTGCCAGCAGTCAGGGGACAGGGCTTTTACAGACCCAGTACTTC.

This chain joins TRBV27 and TRBJ1-1; weak D call: TRBD1 (5 bases). CDR1 and CDR2 from the germline V gene are MNHEY and SMNVEV (reference sequence). This CDR3 region has 17 residues. Trimming removed 2 bases at V and 8 bases at J, with 24 bases between. This chain's CDR3 is CASSLVREARGLFEAFF. DNA for the CDR3: TGTGCCAGCAGTTTAGTAAGGGAAGCGAGGGGACTCTTCGAAGCTTTCTTT.

This clone was counted a few times. The rearrangement uses TRBV19 and TRBJ2-3; TRBD2 matches 7 bases. The CDR3 loop spans 14 amino acids. V was clipped by 6 bases and J by 1 base; unmatched bases: 4. The germline V gene encodes CDR1 LNHDA and CDR2 SQIVND (reference sequence). CDR3 sequence reads: CASRPGGGTDTQYF. The CDR3 bases are TGTGCCAGTAGGCCGGGAGGAGGCACAGATACGCAGTATTTT.

The V and J genes are TRBV12-5 and TRBJ1-2, with TRBD1 matching over 7 bases. CDR3 size: 18 residues. The V segment lost 3 bases and the J segment 5 bases; nucleotides outside the gene matches: 18. Germline V gene data show CDR1 as LGHNT and CDR2 as FRNRAP. CDR3 residues: CASGFWDRGPAAPYGYTF. The CDR3 region has the DNA TGTGCTAGTGGTTTTTGGGACAGAGGACCCGCGGCCCCTTATGGCTACACCTTC.

This clone was detected once. The chain couples TRBV6-5 to TRBJ2-2, with 8 bases aligning to TRBD1. J lost 7 bases, V lost 2 bases, and 6 bases had no gene match. This CDR3 region has 15 residues. Germline V gene data show CDR1 as MNHEY and CDR2 as SVGAGI. CDR3 loop: CASSYQGASDGELFF. The CDR3 coding sequence is TGTGCCAGCAGTTACCAGGGGGCTAGTGACGGGGAGCTGTTTTTT.

The chain employs TRBV7-9 and TRBJ1-2; weak D call: TRBD1 (6 bases). V shed 1 base and J shed 7 bases, with 7 bases lying between them. This CDR3 region has 12 residues. Germline CDR1 SEHNR, CDR2 FQNEAQ (reference sequence). This CDR3 is CASSLEQGGYTF. The CDR3 coding sequence is TGTGCCAGCAGCTTAGAACAGGGTGGCTACACCTTC.

The chain links TRBV2 to TRBJ1-1; 7 bases align to TRBD1. CDR1 SNHLY and CDR2 FYNNEI come from the germline V gene. Trimming took 4 bases from V and 5 from J; bases not matched to a gene: 7. CDR3 length: 14 residues. The CDR3 coding sequence is TGTGCCAGCAGTGTAGAGGACAGGACTACTGAAGCTTTCTTT. Amino acid sequence: CASSVEDRTTEAFF.

The genes are TRBV18 and TRBJ1-1; no clear D gene. Germline V gene lookup returns CDR1 KGHSH and CDR2 LQKENI. Trimming took off 3 bases at V and 3 bases at J, with 11 bases between the two ends. This CDR3 has 14 amino acids. CDR3 in amino acids: CASSPPRSDTEAFF. The CDR3 region has the DNA TGTGCCAGCTCACCCCCTCGGTCGGACACTGAAGCTTTCTTT.

The chain has TRBV29-1 and TRBJ1-1; no firm D call. The CDR3 runs 14 residues. Looked up from germline, CDR1 is SQVTM and CDR2 is ANQGSEA. V was clipped by 7 bases and J by 0 bases, with 15 bases between them. This CDR3 is CSGNENPMNTEAFF. CDR3 DNA sequence: TGCAGCGGAAACGAGAACCCCATGAACACTGAAGCTTTCTTT.

A single count supports this clone. The chain couples TRBV20-1 to TRBJ2-5; 13 bases align to TRBD2. The V gene end was trimmed by 3 bases and the J gene end by 2 bases; junction bases not matched to a gene: 21. The CDR3 is 21 amino acids. Germline CDR1 reads DFQATT; CDR2 reads SNEGSKA (reference sequence). The CDR3 DNA reads as TGCAGTGCTAGTAGGCACTATGCGGGCACTAGCGGGGGGGCCTGGCAAGAGACCCAGTACTTC. It codes for CSASRHYAGTSGGAWQETQYF.

The chain has TRBV4-2 and TRBJ2-1; TRBD2 might be the D (5 bases). Between the trimmed V and J ends, which lost 1 base and 1 base, there was a span of 11 bases. CDR3 length equals 16 residues. Germline CDR1 and CDR2: LGHNA and YNFKEQ. CDR3 nucleotides: TGTGCCAGCAGCCAAGGGGTAGGCGGGTCCTACAATGAGCAGTTCTTC. Translating it yields CASSQGVGGSYNEQFF.

The gene calls are TRBV3-1 (or the pseudogene TRBV3-2) and TRBJ2-7; 7 nucleotides agree with TRBD2. J lost 4 bases, V lost 1 base, and 4 bases had no gene match. Per the germline V gene, CDR1 is LGHDT and CDR2 is YNNKEL (reference sequence). This CDR3 contains 14 residues. The chain's CDR3 is CASSQGLADYEQYF. The CDR3 DNA is TGTGCCAGCAGCCAAGGGCTAGCGGATTACGAGCAGTACTTC.

The chain uses TRBV19 and TRBJ1-1; no clear D. The germline V gene encodes CDR1 LNHDA and CDR2 SQIVND (reference sequence). With 5 bases removed from V and 11 bases from J, the gap between germline ends came to 24 bases. The CDR3 length is 15 residues. DNA for the CDR3: TGTGCCAGTAGTTACGGTTTGGGAGGCGCCTTCTGGGCTTTCTTT. Protein sequence: CASSYGLGGAFWAFF.

The V call is TRBV7-9, the J call TRBJ1-1; TRBD1 agrees at 7 bases. Germline V gene sequence: CDR1 SEHNR, CDR2 FQNEAQ (reference sequence). V lost 6 bases to trimming and J lost 4 bases; unmatched junction nucleotides: 8. This CDR3 spans 14 amino acids. This chain's CDR3 is CASREQGYATEAFF. The CDR3 region has the DNA TGTGCCAGCAGAGAACAGGGGTATGCCACTGAAGCTTTCTTT.

V and J are TRBV7-6 and TRBJ2-1; 7 nucleotides match TRBD2. The CDR3 has 16 amino acids. The germline V gene has CDR1 SGHVS and CDR2 FNYEAQ. Trimming at V came to 3 bases and at J to 5 bases, leaving 10 bases not matched to a gene. The CDR3 nucleotides read TGTGCCAGCAGCTTTACTAGCGCGGTAATACACAATGAGCAGTTCTTC. As protein: CASSFTSAVIHNEQFF. The whole variable domain, filled in from reference TRBV7-6 and TRBJ2-1, reads GAGVSQSPRYKVTKRGQDVALRCDPISGHVSLYWYRQALGQGPEFLTYFNYEAQQDKSGLPNDRFSAERPEGSISTLTIQRTEQRDSAMYRCASSFTSAVIHNEQFFGPGTRLTVL.

The chain couples TRBV3-1 (or the pseudogene TRBV3-2) to TRBJ1-1, with a weak D call TRBD1 (6 bases). This CDR3 is 16 amino acids long. Germline values: CDR1 LGHDT, CDR2 YNNKEL (reference sequence). Trimming cost V 4 bases and J 4 bases, with 19 bases left between them. The CDR3 DNA is TGTGCCAGCAGCCGAGGCGCGTCAGGGGCGAGCACTGAAGCTTTCTTT. It is translated as CASSRGASGASTEAFF.

The chain couples TRBV10-3 to TRBJ2-2, with 9 bases aligning to TRBD1. After removal of 5 bases from V and 4 bases from J, the junction contained 5 bases not matched to a gene. Germline values: CDR1 ENHRY, CDR2 SYGVKD. The CDR3 extends over 15 amino acids. Here the CDR3 DNA reads TGTGCCATCAGTCCCGGGACAGGGATCACCGGGGAGCTGTTTTTT. This translates into CAISPGTGITGELFF.